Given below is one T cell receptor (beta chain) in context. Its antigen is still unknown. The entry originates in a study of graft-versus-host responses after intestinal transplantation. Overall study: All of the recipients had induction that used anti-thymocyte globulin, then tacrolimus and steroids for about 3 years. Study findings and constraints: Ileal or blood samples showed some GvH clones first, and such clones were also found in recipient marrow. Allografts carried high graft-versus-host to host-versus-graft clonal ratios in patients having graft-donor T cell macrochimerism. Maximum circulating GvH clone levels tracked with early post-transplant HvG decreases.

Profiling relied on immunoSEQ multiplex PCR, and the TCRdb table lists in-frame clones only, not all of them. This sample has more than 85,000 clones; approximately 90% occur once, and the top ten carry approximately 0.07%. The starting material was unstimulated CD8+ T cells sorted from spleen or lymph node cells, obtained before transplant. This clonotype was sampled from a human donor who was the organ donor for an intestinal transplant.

CDR3 sequence: CSIRTGYGYTF. In nucleotides, the CDR3 is TGCAGCATCAGGACAGGGTATGGCTACACCTTC. The chain is built from TRBV29-1 and TRBJ1-2, with 8 bases fitting TRBD1. The J segment lost 5 bases and the V segment lost 8 bases, leaving 4 bases of the junction unmatched. The CDR3 extends over 11 amino acids. CDR1 and CDR2 from the germline V gene are SQVTM and ANQGSEA.